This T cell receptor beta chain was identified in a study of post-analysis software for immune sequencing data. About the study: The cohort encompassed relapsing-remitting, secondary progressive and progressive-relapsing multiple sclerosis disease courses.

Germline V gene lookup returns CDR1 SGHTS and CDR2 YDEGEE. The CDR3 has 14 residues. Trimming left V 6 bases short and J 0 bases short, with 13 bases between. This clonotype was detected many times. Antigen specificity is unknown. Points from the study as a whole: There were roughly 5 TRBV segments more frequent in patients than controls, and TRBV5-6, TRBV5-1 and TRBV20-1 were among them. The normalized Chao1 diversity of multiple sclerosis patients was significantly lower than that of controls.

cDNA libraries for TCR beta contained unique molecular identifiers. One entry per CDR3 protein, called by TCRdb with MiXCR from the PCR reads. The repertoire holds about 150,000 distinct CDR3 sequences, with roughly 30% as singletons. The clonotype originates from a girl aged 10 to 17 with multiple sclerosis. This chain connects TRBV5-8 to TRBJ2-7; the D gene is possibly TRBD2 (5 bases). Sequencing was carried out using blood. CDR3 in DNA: TGTGCCAGCACCCTGGGAGCTGACTCCTACGAGCAGTACTTC. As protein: CASTLGADSYEQYF.